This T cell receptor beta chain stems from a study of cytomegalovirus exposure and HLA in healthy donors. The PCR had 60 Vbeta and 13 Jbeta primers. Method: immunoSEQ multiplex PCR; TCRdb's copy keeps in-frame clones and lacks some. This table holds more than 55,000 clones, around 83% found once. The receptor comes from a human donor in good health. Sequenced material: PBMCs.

The CDR3 spells CASSSQSGRGYEQYF. DNA for the CDR3: TGTGCCAGCAGCTCCCAAAGCGGGAGAGGCTACGAGCAGTACTTC. The chain carries TRBV7-9 and TRBJ2-5; 8 bases align to TRBD2. The J call is uncertain, as TRBJ2-7 better fits the DNA end. In germline, CDR1 is SEHNR, CDR2 FQNEAQ (reference sequence). The CDR3 covers 15 residues.